A single sample gave rise to the 10 T cell receptor beta chains below, sequenced in a study of T-cell reconstitution after alpha-beta-depleted transplantation in children. As it was prepared, the TCRbeta library received unique molecular identifiers. TCRdb used MiXCR to reprocess the PCR reads, holding one entry per CDR3 protein. The sample carries 90,000 to 130,000 distinct CDR3 sequences, approximately 6.6% recorded once. This sample comprised PBMCs, mostly from graft donor cells, obtained 360 days after TCRalphabeta/CD19-depleted stem cell transplant. The source is a male patient aged 2 to 10 who had a stem cell transplant for acute lymphoblastic leukemia, so the T cells may come from the graft donor.

This clonotype was seen a few times. The V call is TRBV6-1, the J call TRBJ1-1, with TRBD1 identical over 9 bases. Germline lookup yields CDR1 MNHNS and CDR2 SASEGT. The CDR3 runs to 14 residues. V lost 7 bases, J lost 6 bases, and 9 bases stayed unmatched. CDR3 DNA: TGTGCCAGCACTAAGACAGGGGGTAACGCTGAAGCTTTCTTT. Encoded protein: CASTKTGGNAEAFF.

The chain carries TRBV13 and TRBJ2-7; the D is unclear. Germline V lookup: CDR1 PRHDT, CDR2 FYEKMQ (reference sequence). With 5 bases removed from V and 7 bases from J, the gap between germline ends came to 18 bases. The CDR3 is 14 residues long. The CDR3 protein is CASSPPSLSREQYF. In nucleotides, the CDR3 is TGTGCCAGCAGCCCCCCGTCCCTCTCCCGGGAGCAGTACTTC. Complete variable domain (other parts from reference TRBV13 and TRBJ2-7): AAGVIQSPRHLIKEKRETATLKCYPIPRHDTVYWYQQGPGQDPQFLISFYEKMQSDKGSIPDRFSAQQFSDYHSELNMSSLELGDSALYFCASSPPSLSREQYFGPGTRLTVT.

This clonotype has ten or more counts. The chain carries TRBV28 and TRBJ1-6; no clear D gene. The germline V gene has CDR1 MDHEN and CDR2 SYDVKM. With 5 bases removed from V and 7 bases from J, the gap between germline ends came to 12 bases. This CDR3 comprises 14 residues. The CDR3, as DNA: TGTGCCAGCAGTCCGCGGGGAAGCAATTCACCCCTCCACTTT. Protein product: CASSPRGSNSPLHF.

This clonotype was recorded many times. The V call is TRBV21-1, the J call TRBJ1-6; TRBD1, the table's D call, lacks a check against the DNA. TRBV21-1 is a listed pseudogene. CDR3 size: 15 residues. As DNA, the CDR3 is TGTGCCAGCAGCAAAAGGGGTATCCATAATTCACCCCTCCACTTT. Protein product: CASSKRGIHNSPLHF.

The chain couples TRBV9 to TRBJ2-7, with 9 bases fitting TRBD1. Losses at the gene ends were 4 bases for V and 2 bases for J; bases not matched to a gene: 7. The germline CDR1 and CDR2 sequences are SGDLS and YYNGEE. The CDR3 sequence is 15 residues long. The CDR3 DNA reads TGTGCCAGCAGCACCACGGGACAGGGAACCTACGAGCAGTACTTC. Protein product: CASSTTGQGTYEQYF.

This clonotype was counted only a few times. The gene calls are TRBV2 and TRBJ2-3, with 8 bases that match TRBD1. Germline-derived CDR1 and CDR2 are SNHLY and FYNNEI. V lost 10 bases to trimming and J lost 0 bases; unmatched junction nucleotides: 9. This CDR3 region has 15 residues. The CDR3 region is CATDRGPTSTDTQYF. The CDR3 DNA reads as TGTGCCACTGACAGGGGACCCACTAGCACAGATACGCAGTATTTT.

This clonotype showed up many times. The V and J genes are TRBV5-6 and TRBJ2-7; D is uncertain. The CDR3 loop spans 11 amino acids. The germline CDR1 and CDR2 sequences are SGHDT and YYEEEE. Deletions cut 0 bases from V and 11 bases from J, with 9 bases between. The CDR3 DNA reads TGTGCCAGCAGCTTGGGGCCAGGAGAGTACTTC. It codes for CASSLGPGEYF.

This clonotype was recorded a few times. The genes are TRBV13 and TRBJ2-1, with D possibly matching TRBD1 (5 bases). Germline values: CDR1 PRHDT, CDR2 FYEKMQ (reference sequence). V gave up 0 bases and J gave up 2 bases, with 8 bases separating them. The length of the CDR3 is 15 residues. The CDR3 loop reads CASSLGRAAYNEQFF. CDR3 nucleotides: TGTGCCAGCAGCTTAGGCAGGGCAGCCTACAATGAGCAGTTCTTC.

The CDR3 nucleotides are TGCAGTGCCATCCCCCAAGAGACCCAGTACTTC. Amino acid sequence: CSAIPQETQYF. The chain is built from TRBV20-1 and TRBJ2-5; D not resolved. Germline CDR1 is DFQATT and CDR2 is SNEGSKA (reference sequence). The ends were cut back, 6 bases at V and 1 base at J, with 6 bases in the middle. The CDR3 totals 11 residues.

At least ten counts were recorded for this clonotype. J is TRBJ2-4 and V is TRBV6-1; possible D gene TRBD2, 5 bases. Germline CDR1 MNHNS, CDR2 SASEGT. Between the trimmed V and J ends, which lost 5 bases and 0 bases, there was a span of 17 bases. CDR3 length: 17 residues. CDR3 amino acids: CASSRGLRTLAKNIQYF. CDR3 coding DNA: TGTGCCAGCAGTCGAGGGCTCAGGACCCTAGCCAAAAACATTCAGTACTTC.